Described below is a single T cell receptor (beta chain) sequence and its context. TCRdb keeps only in-frame clones here, not all; method: immunoSEQ multiplex PCR. The sample contains over 200,000 clones, 80% to 85% of which appear only once. This entry belongs to a study of blood T cell repertoires in COVID-19. Study information: The origin of the acute and convalescent COVID-19 samples was the United States, Italy and Spain.

Germline CDR1 SGDLS, CDR2 YYNGEE. There are 15 residues in the CDR3. The trim removed 3 bases at V and 7 bases at J, leaving 7 bases unmatched. The sequenced material came from peripheral blood. This TCR was sampled from a human donor in a cohort sampled during active COVID-19. V is TRBV9 and J is TRBJ1-4; TRBD1 aligns across 9 bases. The CDR3 reads CASSARQGVAEKLFF. The CDR3 region has the DNA TGTGCCAGCAGCGCCCGACAGGGGGTAGCTGAAAAACTGTTTTTT.